This T cell receptor (beta chain) was identified during a study of PD-L1 blockade in urothelial cancer. Overall study context: Per blood sample, T cells had a median of around 150,000.

Time point denoted: pretreatment peripheral blood. The CDR3 extends over 15 amino acids. V was pared by 3 bases and J by 1 base, with 5 bases of the junction left unmatched. The germline CDR1 and CDR2 sequences are MNHEY and SMNVEV (reference sequence). Repertoires were generated with immunoSEQ multiplex PCR, while TCRdb's copy carries only in-frame clones and drops some. The data contain more than 15,000 clones, around 89% of them seen just once; the ten biggest clones take up 12%. This sequence originates from a man aged 65 to 79 with urothelial cancer. The genes are TRBV27 and TRBJ2-5; 7 nucleotides align to TRBD1. Sequences were derived from PBMCs, sampled around atezolizumab (anti-PD-L1) treatment. The CDR3 loop reads CASSLTGFSQETQYF. CDR3 nucleotides: TGTGCCAGCAGTTTGACAGGGTTTAGCCAAGAGACCCAGTACTTC.